The 25 T cell receptor beta chains in this list originate from one sample, sequenced in a study of blood T cell repertoires in COVID-19. Only in-frame clones appear in the TCRdb table, and some are missing; sequencing was by immunoSEQ multiplex PCR. The table shows around 29,000 clones, with roughly 90% occurring only once. Sequenced input: peripheral blood. The origin of the receptors is a human donor in a cohort sampled during active COVID-19.

As for this clone: A read error may produce the germline difference seen at one junction end. The chain has TRBV12-3 or TRBV12-4 and TRBJ1-1; D unresolved. This CDR3 comprises 13 residues. This CDR3 is CASSFIFFEGMLF. For the CDR3, the DNA is TGTGCCAGCAGTTTTATCTTTTTCGAGGGAATGCTCTTT.

This sequence joins TRBV12-2 and TRBJ2-1; the table names TRBD2, a call not compared with the DNA. TRBV12-2 is a known pseudogene. The CDR3 covers 15 residues. CDR3 region: CASRLLRLPYNEQFF. CDR3 coding DNA: TGTGCAAGTCGCTTGCTTAGACTACCCTACAATGAGCAGTTCTTC.

The chain links TRBV11-1 to TRBJ2-5; 9 bases fit TRBD2. Germline lookup yields CDR1 SGHAT and CDR2 FQDESV (reference sequence). There are 17 residues in the CDR3. V was pared by 0 bases and J by 1 base, with 6 bases of the junction left unmatched. The chain's CDR3 is CASSLALRGGSQETQYF. The CDR3 nucleotides read TGTGCCAGCAGCTTAGCCCTGCGGGGGGGTTCCCAAGAGACCCAGTACTTC.

This chain uses TRBV6-5 with TRBJ2-7; 8 nucleotides align to TRBD2. The V segment lost 5 bases and the J segment 0 bases; nucleotides outside the gene matches: 6. CDR3 length: 15 residues. Per germline, CDR1 MNHEY and CDR2 SVGAGI. The CDR3, as DNA: TGTGCCAGCAGTCCGACTAGCGAAAACTCCTACGAGCAGTACTTC. This translates into CASSPTSENSYEQYF.

This clone was recorded only once. The J gene is TRBJ2-1, the V gene TRBV5-5; no definite D call. Trimming cost V 4 bases and J 5 bases, with 19 bases left between them. The CDR3 is made up of 16 amino acids. Germline lookup yields CDR1 SGHKS and CDR2 YYEKEE (reference sequence). CDR3: CASSPNGVLKDNEQFF. CDR3 nucleotides: TGTGCCAGCAGCCCGAATGGAGTCCTTAAAGACAATGAGCAGTTCTTC. The full variable domain, in which reference TRBV5-5 and TRBJ2-1 provide the parts outside the CDR3, is DAGVTQSPTHLIKTRGQQVTLRCSPISGHKSVSWYQQVLGQGPQFIFQYYEKEERGRGNFPDRFSARQFPNYSSELNVNALLLGDSALYLCASSPNGVLKDNEQFFGPGTRLTVL.

The chain employs TRBV9 and TRBJ2-6; D possibly corresponds to TRBD1 (6 bases). V was shortened by 0 bases and J by 2 bases, with 6 bases between the two germline ends. This CDR3 has 15 amino acids. The V gene's germline CDR1 is SGDLS and CDR2 YYNGEE. The CDR3 region is CASSVEGAGANVLTF. The CDR3 coding sequence is TGTGCCAGCAGCGTAGAGGGGGCTGGGGCCAACGTCCTGACTTTC.

This clone was seen just once. CDR3 nucleotides: TGTGCCAGCAGCTTAGAAGGGGGGACAGGGAGAGGCAATCAGCCCCAGCATTTT. Residues: CASSLEGGTGRGNQPQHF. The V gene is TRBV7-9, the J gene TRBJ1-5; 9 bases line up with TRBD1. Germline loops: CDR1 SEHNR, CDR2 FQNEAQ (reference sequence). The J segment lost 2 bases and the V segment lost 1 base, leaving 9 bases of the junction unmatched. CDR3 size: 18 residues.

The chain is built from TRBV7-6 and TRBJ2-2; 10 positions match TRBD2. CDR1 and CDR2 from the germline V gene are SGHVS and FNYEAQ. Germline trimming cut 0 bases from V and 5 bases from J; bases unmatched to any gene: 6. CDR3 length equals 17 residues. CDR3 loop: CASSLAPPGLATGELFF. Written as DNA, the CDR3 is TGTGCCAGCAGCTTAGCCCCTCCGGGACTAGCGACCGGGGAGCTGTTTTTT.

The rearrangement uses TRBV12-3 or TRBV12-4 and TRBJ2-7, with 7 bases identical to TRBD1. This CDR3 comprises 13 residues. V gave up 5 bases and J gave up 2 bases; unmatched junction bases: 3. The CDR3 protein is CASSPGTAYEQYF. Here the CDR3 DNA reads TGTGCCAGCAGTCCCGGGACAGCCTACGAGCAGTACTTC.

The genes are TRBV5-1 and TRBJ2-3; D ambiguous. V lost 0 bases, J lost 0 bases, and 5 bases lay in between. Per germline, CDR1 SGHRS and CDR2 YFSETQ. The length of the CDR3 is 14 residues. The CDR3 loop reads CASSLGRSTDTQYF. The CDR3 coding sequence is TGCGCCAGCAGCTTGGGCAGAAGCACAGATACGCAGTATTTT.

The chain has TRBV9 and TRBJ1-5, with D unclear. Germline CDR1 reads SGDLS; CDR2 reads YYNGEE. V dropped 0 bases and J dropped 5 bases, with 12 bases sitting between them. The CDR3 contains 15 residues. The CDR3 protein is CASSVGWGEHQPQHF. As DNA, the CDR3 is TGTGCCAGCAGCGTAGGATGGGGAGAACATCAGCCCCAGCATTTT.

The rearrangement links TRBV4-1 to TRBJ1-1; D is undetermined. Germline V gene data show CDR1 as MGHRA and CDR2 as YSYEKL. The CDR3 runs 14 residues. V was shortened by 0 bases and J by 4 bases, with 9 bases between the two germline ends. The chain's CDR3 is CASSQDQRVTEAFF. The DNA for the CDR3 is TGCGCCAGCAGCCAAGATCAGAGGGTCACTGAAGCTTTCTTT.

In the case of this clone: Other nucleotide sequences in the sample specify the same CDR3. The gene calls are TRBV4-1 and TRBJ2-7; 11 positions agree with TRBD2. The CDR3 extends over 18 amino acids. In germline, CDR1 is MGHRA, CDR2 YSYEKL. With 4 bases clipped from V and 1 base from J, the junction kept 12 bases outside the gene matches. The CDR3 reads CASSLRASGGFSSYEQYF. CDR3 nucleotide sequence: TGCGCCAGCAGCCTCCGAGCTAGCGGGGGGTTCTCTTCCTACGAGCAGTACTTC.

The gene calls are TRBV5-5 and TRBJ2-5; D gene unclear. V was shortened by 5 bases and J by 1 base, with 9 bases between the two germline ends. Per the germline V gene, CDR1 is SGHKS and CDR2 is YYEKEE (reference sequence). The CDR3 is 13 amino acids. The CDR3 sequence: CASRFGGQETQYF. CDR3 sequence (DNA): TGTGCCAGCAGGTTCGGCGGCCAAGAGACCCAGTACTTC. Using reference TRBV5-5 and TRBJ2-5 for the parts outside the CDR3, the full variable domain is DAGVTQSPTHLIKTRGQQVTLRCSPISGHKSVSWYQQVLGQGPQFIFQYYEKEERGRGNFPDRFSARQFPNYSSELNVNALLLGDSALYLCASRFGGQETQYFGPGTRLLVL.

CDR3 loop: CASSLEAGGSTDTQYF. The CDR3 DNA is TGTGCCAGCAGCTTAGAAGCGGGGGGGAGCACAGATACGCAGTATTTT. The V and J genes are TRBV6-6 and TRBJ2-3; 10 nucleotides line up with TRBD2. CDR1 MNHNY and CDR2 SVGAGI come from the germline V gene (reference sequence). This CDR3 has 16 amino acids. V shed 6 bases, J shed 0 bases, and the junction held 6 bases outside the gene matches.

The rearrangement links TRBV6-4 to TRBJ2-3; 9 bases agree with TRBD1. V lost 2 bases and J lost 4; bases outside the gene matches: 4. Germline lookup yields CDR1 MRHNA and CDR2 SNTAGT. The CDR3 has 15 residues. This chain's CDR3 is CASSDGTGSADTQYF. Written as DNA, the CDR3 is TGTGCCAGCAGTGACGGGACAGGGTCCGCAGATACGCAGTATTTT.

V usage is TRBV28 and J usage is TRBJ2-7; a weak D match, TRBD2 (6 bases). The CDR3 runs to 14 residues. V was clipped by 4 bases and J by 1 base, with 11 bases between them. Germline V gives CDR1 MDHEN, CDR2 SYDVKM. DNA of the CDR3: TGTGCCAGCAGTTCCCCTGGGGGGTCCTACGAGCAGTACTTC. Translation: CASSSPGGSYEQYF.

The count of this clone is one. This chain connects TRBV7-6 to TRBJ1-6, with a tentative D call TRBD1 (5 bases). Germline CDR1 reads SGHVS; CDR2 reads FNYEAQ. Between the trimmed V and J ends, which lost 6 bases and 7 bases, there was a span of 13 bases. This CDR3 has 14 amino acids. The CDR3 loop reads CASSPDRVNSPLHF. Here the CDR3 DNA reads TGTGCCAGCAGTCCAGACAGAGTGAATTCACCCCTCCACTTT.

This clone was detected a few times. The chain combines TRBV27 with TRBJ2-2; TRBD2 aligns across 11 bases. The CDR3 contains 14 residues. Trimming at V came to 7 bases and at J to 6 bases, leaving 4 bases not matched to a gene. The germline CDR1 and CDR2 sequences are MNHEY and SMNVEV (reference sequence). CDR3 sequence (DNA): TGTGCCAGCACCGGGACTAGCGGTGCCGGGGAGCTGTTTTTT. Its protein product is CASTGTSGAGELFF.

V is TRBV11-2 and J is TRBJ2-2; 7 bases align to TRBD2. The V gene's germline CDR1 is SGHAT and CDR2 FQNNGV. J was trimmed by 3 bases and V by 5 bases; bases with no gene match: 9. The CDR3 extends over 16 amino acids. The CDR3 bases are TGTGCCAGCAGCGGCGTGGGCGGGGGATACACCGGGGAGCTGTTTTTT. Amino acids: CASSGVGGGYTGELFF.

As DNA, the CDR3 is TGTGCCAGCAGCATAGGAGGACAGGGGTTCGGTAGGTATGGCTACACCTTC. Amino acid sequence: CASSIGGQGFGRYGYTF. The V gene is TRBV21-1, the J gene TRBJ1-2; whether TRBD1, the table's D call, matches the DNA was not checked. TRBV21-1 is a pseudogene. The CDR3 covers 17 residues.

The chain is built from TRBV3-1 (or the pseudogene TRBV3-2) and TRBJ1-6; D perhaps matches TRBD1 (6 bases). With 4 bases removed from V and 5 bases from J, the gap between germline ends came to 21 bases. Germline lookup yields CDR1 LGHDT and CDR2 YNNKEL (reference sequence). The CDR3 extends over 18 amino acids. The CDR3 DNA is TGTGCCAGCAGCCCTAGGGGGGGGCGATCTGGGAATAATTCACCCCTCCACTTT. This codes for CASSPRGGRSGNNSPLHF.

The rearrangement uses TRBV7-3 and TRBJ2-7; the D gene is possibly TRBD2 (7 bases). Germline V lookup: CDR1 SGHTA, CDR2 FQGTGA. V lost 5 bases to trimming and J lost 0 bases, with 17 bases between them. The CDR3 runs 16 residues. Written as DNA, the CDR3 is TGTGCCAGCAGCCCGGGCGGGGGCTTTAGCTCCTACGAGCAGTACTTC. Its translation: CASSPGGGFSSYEQYF. Combining the CDR3 with reference TRBV7-3 and TRBJ2-7 gives the whole variable domain GAGVSQTPSNKVTEKGKYVELRCDPISGHTALYWYRQSLGQGPEFLIYFQGTGAADDSGLPNDRFFAVRPEGSVSTLKIQRTERGDSAVYLCASSPGGGFSSYEQYFGPGTRLTVT.

V gene TRBV9 combines with J gene TRBJ2-1; 8 bases align to TRBD2. Looked up from germline, CDR1 is SGDLS and CDR2 is YYNGEE. Trimming removed 4 bases from V and 3 bases from J; junction bases left unmatched: 6. The length of the CDR3 is 15 residues. The CDR3 region has the DNA TGTGCCAGCAGCCCACGGGAGGGCAGCTACAATGAGCAGTTCTTC. Protein product: CASSPREGSYNEQFF. Together with reference TRBV9 and TRBJ2-1, the CDR3 gives the full variable domain: DSGVTQTPKHLITATGQRVTLRCSPRSGDLSVYWYQQSLDQGLQFLIQYYNGEERAKGNILERFSAQQFPDLHSELNLSSLELGDSALYFCASSPREGSYNEQFFGPGTRLTVL.

The V and J genes are TRBV5-5 and TRBJ2-5; TRBD1 might be the D (5 bases). The V end was cut by 2 bases, the J end by 3 bases, with 20 bases between. The germline CDR1 and CDR2 sequences are SGHKS and YYEKEE (reference sequence). This CDR3 has 17 amino acids. CDR3 nucleotide sequence: TGTGCCAGCAGCTTACTTTCCGGCAGGGCTTGGGAAGAGACCCAGTACTTC. Protein product: CASSLLSGRAWEETQYF.